These T cell receptor beta chains were read from a single sample in a study of T cells in Graves' hyperthyroidism and ophthalmopathy. TCRdb processed the multiplex PCR reads anew with MiXCR; each CDR3 protein has one entry. The sample contains about 420,000 distinct CDR3 sequences, around 13% of which appear only once. Specimen: blood. The source of these receptors is a woman younger than 35 with Graves' hyperthyroidism. Each CDR3 is given with its conserved first and last residue. Each record gives: CDR3 protein, CDR3 DNA, J gene, D gene, clone size, V gene. A D gene is named only where the DNA matches it firmly. Rows give clone size only sometimes, using once, few, many, or a class for an expanded clone.

CSARAPPGANVLTF TGCAGTGCTAGAGCCCCACCTGGGGCCAACGTCCTGACTTTC TRBJ2-6 - - TRBV20-1
CASSWVDHTIYF TGTGCCAGCAGTTGGGTCGACCACACCATATATTTT TRBJ1-3 - many TRBV28
CASSLGGAGDTQYF TGTGCCAGCAGCTTAGGGGGGGCCGGGGATACGCAGTATTTT TRBJ2-3 - many TRBV7-2
CASSSPGQGPPNIQYF TGTGCCAGCAGCTCGCCGGGACAGGGGCCCCCAAACATTCAGTACTTC TRBJ2-4 TRBD1 - TRBV6-1
CASSSRPQGEQFF TGTGCCAGCAGCTCGCGCCCGCAGGGCGAGCAGTTCTTC TRBJ2-1 - few TRBV7-3
CAWSQQPATTQYF TGTGCCTGGAGCCAACAACCTGCGACTACGCAGTATTTT TRBJ2-3 - many TRBV30
CSTPLAGGQEAQYF TGCAGTACTCCCCTAGCGGGAGGCCAAGAGGCCCAGTACTTC TRBJ2-5 TRBD2 many TRBV20-1
CASSLAKYGYTF TGTGCCAGCAGCTTGGCAAAGTATGGCTACACCTTC TRBJ1-2 - - TRBV5-6
CASSLVGGFGAGGSSYNEQFF TGTGCCAGCAGCTTAGTAGGAGGTTTCGGAGCGGGAGGGAGCTCCTACAATGAGCAGTTCTTC TRBJ2-1 TRBD2 many TRBV11-2
CASSVDSTSYEQYF TGTGCCAGCAGCGTAGACTCCACCTCCTACGAGCAGTACTTC TRBJ2-7 - - TRBV9
CSGLQTGSTGELFF TGCAGCGGCCTGCAGACAGGGTCCACCGGGGAGCTGTTTTTT TRBJ2-2 TRBD1 few TRBV29-1
CASSERPVGEQYF TGCGCCAGCAGTGAGAGGCCCGTTGGGGAGCAGTACTTC TRBJ2-7 - many TRBV10-1
CSARDRTGSDTEAFF TGCAGTGCTAGAGATAGGACAGGGAGCGACACTGAAGCTTTCTTT TRBJ1-1 TRBD1 many TRBV20-1
CASMGRGSYNEQFF TGTGCCAGCATGGGGAGGGGCTCCTACAATGAGCAGTTCTTC TRBJ2-1 TRBD2 few TRBV25-1
CASSLSPNTGELFF TGCGCCAGCAGCTTGAGCCCGAACACCGGGGAGCTGTTTTTT TRBJ2-2 - - TRBV5-1
CASSQNSNQPQHF TGTGCCAGCAGTCAGAATAGCAATCAGCCCCAGCATTTT TRBJ1-5 - many TRBV6-1
CASSQDLPRGTYEQYF TGTGCCAGCAGCCAAGATCTCCCTAGGGGGACGTACGAGCAGTACTTC TRBJ2-7 - many TRBV3-1
CASSFLRTGRHTEAFF TGTGCCAGCAGTTTCCTACGGACAGGGAGGCACACTGAAGCTTTCTTT TRBJ1-1 TRBD1 many TRBV28
CASSVEGQGSYEQYF TGTGCCAGCAGCGTGGAGGGTCAGGGCTCCTACGAGCAGTACTTC TRBJ2-7 - many TRBV6-1
CASSTDLSSYNEQFF TGTGCCAGCAGCACAGACTTGAGCTCCTACAATGAGCAGTTCTTC TRBJ2-1 - many TRBV7-6
CASGLGPGNTIYF TGCGCCAGCGGTCTTGGACCTGGAAACACCATATATTTT TRBJ1-3 - few TRBV10-2
CASSTGTGAYGNTIYF TGTGCCAGCAGTACCGGGACAGGGGCTTATGGAAACACCATATATTTT TRBJ1-3 TRBD1 few TRBV12-3/TRBV12-4
CASSQGGFITDTQYF TGTGCCAGCAGCCAAGGTGGTTTTATCACAGATACGCAGTATTTT TRBJ2-3 - few TRBV14
CATSDRAGSIVDTQYF TGTGCCACCAGTGACCGGGCCGGGAGCATCGTAGATACGCAGTATTTT TRBJ2-3 - many TRBV24-1
CASSSLPGAGELFF TGTGCCAGCAGTTCTCTCCCGGGGGCCGGGGAGCTGTTTTTT TRBJ2-2 - many TRBV12-3/TRBV12-4
CSASQPGQGTETQYF TGCAGTGCTTCCCAACCGGGACAGGGTACGGAGACCCAGTACTTC TRBJ2-5 TRBD1 few TRBV20-1